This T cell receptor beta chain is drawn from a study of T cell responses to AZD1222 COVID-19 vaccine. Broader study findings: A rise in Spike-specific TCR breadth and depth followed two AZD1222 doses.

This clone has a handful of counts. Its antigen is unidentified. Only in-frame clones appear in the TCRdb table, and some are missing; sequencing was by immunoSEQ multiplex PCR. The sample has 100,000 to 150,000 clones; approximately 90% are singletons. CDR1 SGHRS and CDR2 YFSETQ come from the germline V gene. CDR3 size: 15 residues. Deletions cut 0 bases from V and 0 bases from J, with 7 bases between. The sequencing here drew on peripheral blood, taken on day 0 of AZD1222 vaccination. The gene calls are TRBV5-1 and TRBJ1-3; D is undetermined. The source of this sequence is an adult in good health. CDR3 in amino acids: CASSLAGVSGNTIYF. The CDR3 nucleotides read TGCGCCAGCAGCTTGGCTGGTGTCTCTGGAAACACCATATATTTT.